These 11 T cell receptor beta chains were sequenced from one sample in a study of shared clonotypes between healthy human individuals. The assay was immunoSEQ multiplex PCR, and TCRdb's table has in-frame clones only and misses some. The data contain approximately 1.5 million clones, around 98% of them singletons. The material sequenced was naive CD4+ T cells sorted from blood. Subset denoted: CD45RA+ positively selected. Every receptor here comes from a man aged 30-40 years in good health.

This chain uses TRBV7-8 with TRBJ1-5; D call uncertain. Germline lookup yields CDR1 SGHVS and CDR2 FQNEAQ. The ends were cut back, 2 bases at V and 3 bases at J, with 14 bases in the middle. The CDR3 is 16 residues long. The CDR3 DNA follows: TGTGCCAGCAGCTTAACTTTCACAGCTATCAATCAGCCCCAGCATTTT. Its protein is CASSLTFTAINQPQHF.

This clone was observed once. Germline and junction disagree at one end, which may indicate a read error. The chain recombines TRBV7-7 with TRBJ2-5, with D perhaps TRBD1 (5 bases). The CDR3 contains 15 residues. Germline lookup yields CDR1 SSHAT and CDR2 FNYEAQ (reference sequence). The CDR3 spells CASSLDSGAWETQYF. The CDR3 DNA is TGTGCTAGCAGCTTAGATTCTGGGGCCTGGGAGACCCAGTACTTC.

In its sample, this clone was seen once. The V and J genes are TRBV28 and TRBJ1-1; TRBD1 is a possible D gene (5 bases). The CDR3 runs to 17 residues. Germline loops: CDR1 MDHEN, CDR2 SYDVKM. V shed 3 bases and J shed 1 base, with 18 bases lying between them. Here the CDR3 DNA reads TGTGCCAGCAGTTTGTTTGCATCCGGGGCGCAGAACACTGAAGCTTTCTTT. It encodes CASSLFASGAQNTEAFF.

DNA for the CDR3: TGTGCCAGCAGCAAGCCGGGCGGGAGGGTGCGTGAGCAGTACTTC. It is translated as CASSKPGGRVREQYF. This chain joins TRBV7-3 and TRBJ2-7; the match to TRBD2 covers 9 bases. Germline CDR1 SGHTA, CDR2 FQGTGA. J was trimmed by 7 bases and V by 5 bases; bases with no gene match: 12. The CDR3 totals 15 residues.

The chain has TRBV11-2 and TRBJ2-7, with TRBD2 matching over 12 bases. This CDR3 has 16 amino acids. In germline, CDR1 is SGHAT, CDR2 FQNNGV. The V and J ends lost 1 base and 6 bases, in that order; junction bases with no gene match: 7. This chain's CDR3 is CASSLGPSGRAGEQYF. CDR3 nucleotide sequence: TGTGCCAGCAGCTTAGGGCCTAGCGGGAGGGCCGGCGAGCAGTACTTC.

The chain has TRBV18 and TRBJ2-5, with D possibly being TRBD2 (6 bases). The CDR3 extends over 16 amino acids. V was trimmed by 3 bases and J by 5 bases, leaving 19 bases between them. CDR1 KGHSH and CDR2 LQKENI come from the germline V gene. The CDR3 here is CASSPGSTSRGETQYF. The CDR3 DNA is TGTGCCAGCTCACCGGGCTCTACCTCCCGGGGGGAGACCCAGTACTTC.

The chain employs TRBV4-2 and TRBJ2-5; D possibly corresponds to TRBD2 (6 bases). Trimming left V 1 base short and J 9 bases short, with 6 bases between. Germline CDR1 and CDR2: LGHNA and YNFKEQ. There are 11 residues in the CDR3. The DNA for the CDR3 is TGTGCCAGCAGCCAAGCGGGGGCCCAGTACTTC. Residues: CASSQAGAQYF.

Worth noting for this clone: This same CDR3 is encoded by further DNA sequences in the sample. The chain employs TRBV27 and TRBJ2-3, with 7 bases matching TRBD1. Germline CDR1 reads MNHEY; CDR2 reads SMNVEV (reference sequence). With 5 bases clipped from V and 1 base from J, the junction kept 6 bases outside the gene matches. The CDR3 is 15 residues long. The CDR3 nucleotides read TGTGCCAGCAGTCTAGGGGGCATTGGCACAGATACGCAGTATTTT. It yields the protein CASSLGGIGTDTQYF.

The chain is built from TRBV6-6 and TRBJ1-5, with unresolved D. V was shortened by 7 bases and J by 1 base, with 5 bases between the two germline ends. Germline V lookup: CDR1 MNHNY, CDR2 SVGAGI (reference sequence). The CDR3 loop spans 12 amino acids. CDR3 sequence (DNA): TGTGCCAGCAATCGCAGCAATCAGCCCCAGCATTTT. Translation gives CASNRSNQPQHF.

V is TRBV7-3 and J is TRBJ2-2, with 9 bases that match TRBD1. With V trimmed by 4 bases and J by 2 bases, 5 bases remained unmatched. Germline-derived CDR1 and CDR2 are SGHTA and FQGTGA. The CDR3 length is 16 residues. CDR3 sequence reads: CASSYRQGDNTGELFF. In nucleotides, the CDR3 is TGTGCCAGCAGCTACCGACAGGGGGATAACACCGGGGAGCTGTTTTTT.

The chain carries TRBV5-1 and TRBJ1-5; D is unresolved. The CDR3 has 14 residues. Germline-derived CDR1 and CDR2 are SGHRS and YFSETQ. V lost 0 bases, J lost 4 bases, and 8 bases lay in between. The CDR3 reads CASSLAEGNQPQHF. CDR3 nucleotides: TGCGCCAGCAGCTTGGCCGAAGGGAATCAGCCCCAGCATTTT.